A single sample is the source of the 6 T cell receptor beta chains below, sequenced in a study of T cells in tumors after PD-1 blockade. Profiled with immunoSEQ multiplex PCR; TCRdb holds only in-frame clones, not every one. Counted here are under 40,000 clones, about three quarters occurring once; the ten biggest clones make up 30% to 50%. The sequenced sample was PBMCs, obtained after anti-PD-1 treatment. These receptor sequences come from a human donor with basal cell carcinoma.

This clone occurred once. The genes are TRBV2 and TRBJ1-5, with D perhaps matching TRBD1 (6 bases). V was trimmed by 2 bases and J by 4 bases, leaving 18 bases between them. The CDR3 is made up of 17 amino acids. The germline V gene has CDR1 SNHLY and CDR2 FYNNEI. The CDR3 here is CASSESGAGLMNQPQHF. CDR3 in DNA: TGTGCCAGCAGTGAATCGGGGGCAGGGTTGATGAATCAGCCCCAGCATTTT.

The CDR3 sequence: CASSLEGRQETQYF. In DNA form, the CDR3 reads TGCGCCAGCAGCTTGGAGGGCAGACAAGAGACCCAGTACTTC. The chain uses TRBV5-1 and TRBJ2-5; D not resolved. Germline V gives CDR1 SGHRS, CDR2 YFSETQ. The V end lost 0 bases, the J end lost 2 bases, and 8 bases lay between the germline ends. The CDR3 has 14 residues.

This clone was detected only a few times. The chain links TRBV6-1 to TRBJ2-3; D unresolved. Trimming removed 2 bases at V and 0 bases at J, with 9 bases between. The CDR3 is 15 residues long. The germline gives CDR1 MNHNS, CDR2 SASEGT. The CDR3 DNA sequence: TGTGCCAGCAGTGAACTACCCGTGAGCACAGATACGCAGTATTTT. It encodes CASSELPVSTDTQYF.

The J gene is TRBJ2-3, the V gene TRBV3-1 (or the pseudogene TRBV3-2); a weak D match, TRBD1 (6 bases). The germline gives CDR1 LGHDT, CDR2 YNNKEL (reference sequence). This CDR3 has 18 amino acids. Trimming stripped 1 base from V and 5 bases from J, with 22 bases between. The CDR3 sequence: CASSQGSAGSSGEDTQYF. CDR3 sequence (DNA): TGTGCCAGCAGCCAAGGATCGGCTGGGAGTTCAGGGGAAGATACGCAGTATTTT.

This chain uses TRBV3-1 (or the pseudogene TRBV3-2) with TRBJ1-5; D unresolved. Germline lookup yields CDR1 LGHDT and CDR2 YNNKEL (reference sequence). V was pared by 0 bases and J by 3 bases, with 9 bases between. The CDR3 sequence is 15 residues long. The CDR3 loop is CASSQDLGSNQPQHF. CDR3 in DNA: TGTGCCAGCAGCCAAGACCTAGGGTCCAATCAGCCCCAGCATTTT.

The chain joins TRBV19 to TRBJ1-2, with D hard to call. Germline loops: CDR1 LNHDA, CDR2 SQIVND (reference sequence). V was shortened by 0 bases and J by 0 bases, with 2 bases between the two germline ends. There are 13 residues in the CDR3. The CDR3 DNA reads TGTGCCAGTAGTATAGAGTCTAACTATGGCTACACCTTC. It is translated as CASSIESNYGYTF.